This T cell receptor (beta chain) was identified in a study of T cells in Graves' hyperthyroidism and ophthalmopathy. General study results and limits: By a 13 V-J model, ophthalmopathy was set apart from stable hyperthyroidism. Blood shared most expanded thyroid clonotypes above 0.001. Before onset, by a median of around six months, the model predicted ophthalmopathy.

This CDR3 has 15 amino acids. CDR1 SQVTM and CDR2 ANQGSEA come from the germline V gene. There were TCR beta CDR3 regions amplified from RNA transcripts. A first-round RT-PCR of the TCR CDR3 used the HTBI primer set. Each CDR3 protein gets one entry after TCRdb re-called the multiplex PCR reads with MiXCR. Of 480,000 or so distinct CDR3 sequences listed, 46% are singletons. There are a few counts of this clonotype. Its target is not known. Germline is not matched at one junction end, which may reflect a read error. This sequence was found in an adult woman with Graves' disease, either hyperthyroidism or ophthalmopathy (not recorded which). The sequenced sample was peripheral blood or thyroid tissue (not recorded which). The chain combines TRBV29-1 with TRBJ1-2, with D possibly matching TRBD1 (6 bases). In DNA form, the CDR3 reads TGCAGCGTTGAAGAATATGGGGGCTGGAACTATGGCTACACCTTT. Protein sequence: CSVEEYGGWNYGYTF. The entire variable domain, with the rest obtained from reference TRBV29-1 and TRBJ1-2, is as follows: SAVISQKPSRDICQRGTSLTIQCQVDSQVTMMFWYRQQPGQSLTLIATANQGSEATYESGFVIDKFPISRPNLTFSTLTVSNMSPEDSSIYLCSVEEYGGWNYGYTFGSGTRLTVV.